This TCR beta chain came from a study of T cells in Graves' hyperthyroidism and ophthalmopathy. Study-level results: Blood shared most expanded thyroid clonotypes above 0.001.

At first hyperthyroidism diagnosis, before any ophthalmopathy symptoms, the blood sample was collected. This clonotype has ten or more counts. Its matching antigen is unknown. Regions amplified from RNA transcripts were the TCR beta CDR3 regions. A first-round RT-PCR of the TCR CDR3 used the HTBI primer set. TCRdb reanalysed the multiplex PCR reads using MiXCR and keeps one entry per CDR3 protein. The data show around 340,000 distinct CDR3 sequences, about 18% seen once. The CDR3 contains 14 residues. Trimming removed 3 bases at V and 0 bases at J, with 9 bases between. Germline assignment: CDR1 SGHDT and CDR2 YYEEEE.

This TCR was sampled from a woman aged 25 to 45 with Graves' hyperthyroidism that later progressed to Graves' ophthalmopathy. This chain connects TRBV5-6 to TRBJ1-1; D is undetermined. The sequenced sample consisted of blood. CDR3 nucleotide sequence: TGTGCCAGCAGCTCTGGGCCCATGAACACTGAAGCTTTCTTT. Amino acid sequence: CASSSGPMNTEAFF.